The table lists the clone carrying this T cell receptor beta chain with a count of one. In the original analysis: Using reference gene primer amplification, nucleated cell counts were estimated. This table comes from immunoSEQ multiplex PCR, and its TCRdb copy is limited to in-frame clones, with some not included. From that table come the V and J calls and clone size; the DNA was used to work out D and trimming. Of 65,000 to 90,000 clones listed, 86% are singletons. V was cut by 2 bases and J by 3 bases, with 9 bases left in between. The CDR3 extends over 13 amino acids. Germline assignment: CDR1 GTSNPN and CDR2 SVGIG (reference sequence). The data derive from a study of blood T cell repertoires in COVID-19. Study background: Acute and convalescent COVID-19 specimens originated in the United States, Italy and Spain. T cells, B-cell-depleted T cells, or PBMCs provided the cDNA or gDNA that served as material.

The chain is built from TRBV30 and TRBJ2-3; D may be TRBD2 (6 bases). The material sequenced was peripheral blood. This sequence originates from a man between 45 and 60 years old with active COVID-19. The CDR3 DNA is TGTGCCTGGAGTCGCGGGGTAACAGATACGCAGTATTTT. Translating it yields CAWSRGVTDTQYF.